This T cell receptor beta chain appears in the sequencing data of a study of T cell responses to AZD1222 COVID-19 vaccine. This clone was seen a single time. Its antigen is undetermined. Sequenced by immunoSEQ multiplex PCR; TCRdb stores in-frame clones only, minus some. The table includes roughly 120,000 clones, roughly 93% detected once. CDR1 SGHNT and CDR2 YENEEA come from the germline V gene. The CDR3 contains 13 residues. The V and J ends lost 2 bases and 4 bases respectively, with 8 bases between them. Overall study findings and caveats: Donors were largely white British and mainly female; clonal diversity was possibly underestimated.

The gene calls are TRBV11-3 and TRBJ1-2; D not resolved. The clonotype originates from an adult in good health. Sample: peripheral blood, taken on day 0 of AZD1222 vaccination. As DNA, the CDR3 is TGTGCCAGCAGCTTAAGTTTCGGCTATGGCTACACCTTC. Amino acids: CASSLSFGYGYTF.